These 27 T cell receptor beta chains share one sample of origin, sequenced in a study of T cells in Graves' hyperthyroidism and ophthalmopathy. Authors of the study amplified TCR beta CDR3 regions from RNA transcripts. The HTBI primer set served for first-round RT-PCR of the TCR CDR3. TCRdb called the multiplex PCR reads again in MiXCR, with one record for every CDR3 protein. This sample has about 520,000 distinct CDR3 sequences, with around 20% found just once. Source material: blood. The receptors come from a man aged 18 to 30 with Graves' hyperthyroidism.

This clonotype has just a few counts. This CDR3 is CASSSGGRRANYGYTF. For the CDR3, the DNA is TGTGCCAGTAGTAGCGGCGGTCGTCGGGCTAACTATGGCTACACCTTC. The chain couples TRBV19 to TRBJ1-2; D not certain. CDR3 length: 16 residues. Germline V gene sequence: CDR1 LNHDA, CDR2 SQIVND (reference sequence). The V and J ends lost 4 bases and 0 bases respectively, with 15 bases between them.

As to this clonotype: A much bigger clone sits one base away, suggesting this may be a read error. CDR3 sequence (DNA): TGTGCCAGCAGTGACTACCAGGGAACTTACGAGCAGTACTTC. Its translation is CASSDYQGTYEQYF. V gene TRBV2 combines with J gene TRBJ2-7, with a tentative D call TRBD1 (5 bases). The CDR3 consists of 14 residues. Germline-derived CDR1 and CDR2 are SNHLY and FYNNEI. The V end was cut by 3 bases, the J end by 4 bases, with 13 bases between.

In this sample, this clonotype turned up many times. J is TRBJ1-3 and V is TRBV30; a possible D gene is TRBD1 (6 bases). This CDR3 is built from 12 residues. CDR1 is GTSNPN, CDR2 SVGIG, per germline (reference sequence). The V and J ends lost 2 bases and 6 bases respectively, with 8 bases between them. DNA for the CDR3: TGTGCCTGGAGTCGGACAGCAAACACCATATATTTT. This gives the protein CAWSRTANTIYF. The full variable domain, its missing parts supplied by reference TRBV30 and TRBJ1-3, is SQTIHQWPATLVQPVGSPLSLECTVEGTSNPNLYWYRQAAGRGLQLLFYSVGIGQISSEVPQNLSASRPQDRQFILSSKKLLLSDSGFYLCAWSRTANTIYFGEGSWLTVV.

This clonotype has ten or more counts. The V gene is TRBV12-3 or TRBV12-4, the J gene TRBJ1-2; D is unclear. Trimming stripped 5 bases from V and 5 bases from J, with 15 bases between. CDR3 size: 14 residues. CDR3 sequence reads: CASSPQGRPYGYTF. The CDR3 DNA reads TGTGCCAGCAGTCCGCAAGGACGCCCATATGGCTACACCTTC.

The CDR3 nucleotides are TGTGCCAGCAGTTTATTCAGGAGGGAGCAGTACTTC. Protein sequence: CASSLFRREQYF. The chain uses TRBV28 and TRBJ2-7; perhaps TRBD2 as D (5 bases). V was cut by 1 base and J by 7 bases, with 8 bases left in between. Germline V gene sequence: CDR1 MDHEN, CDR2 SYDVKM. The CDR3 runs 12 residues.

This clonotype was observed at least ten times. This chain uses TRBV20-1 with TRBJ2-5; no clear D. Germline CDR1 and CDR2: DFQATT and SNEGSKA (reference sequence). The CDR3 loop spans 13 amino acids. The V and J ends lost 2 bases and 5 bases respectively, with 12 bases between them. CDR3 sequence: CSARKRRAETQYF. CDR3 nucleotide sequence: TGCAGTGCTAGAAAGCGCCGGGCGGAGACCCAGTACTTC.

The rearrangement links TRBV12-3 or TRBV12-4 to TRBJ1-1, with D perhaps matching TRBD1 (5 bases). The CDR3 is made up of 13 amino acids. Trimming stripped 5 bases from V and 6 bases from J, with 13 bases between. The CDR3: CASSPGFPPEAFF. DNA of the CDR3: TGTGCCAGCAGTCCAGGGTTCCCTCCTGAAGCTTTCTTT.

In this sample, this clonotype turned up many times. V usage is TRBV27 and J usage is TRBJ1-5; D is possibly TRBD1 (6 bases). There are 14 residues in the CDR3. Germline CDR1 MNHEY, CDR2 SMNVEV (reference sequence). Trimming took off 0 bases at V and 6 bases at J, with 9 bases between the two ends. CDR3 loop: CASSLSTGFQPQHF. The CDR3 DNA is TGTGCCAGCAGTTTATCGACAGGATTTCAGCCCCAGCATTTT.

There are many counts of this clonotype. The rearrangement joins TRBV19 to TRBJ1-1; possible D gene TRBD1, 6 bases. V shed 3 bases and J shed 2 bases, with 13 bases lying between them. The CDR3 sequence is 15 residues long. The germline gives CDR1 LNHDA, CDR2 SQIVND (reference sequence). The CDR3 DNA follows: TGTGCCAGTAGTATCCCCTTTGGGACAAACACTGAAGCTTTCTTT. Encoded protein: CASSIPFGTNTEAFF.

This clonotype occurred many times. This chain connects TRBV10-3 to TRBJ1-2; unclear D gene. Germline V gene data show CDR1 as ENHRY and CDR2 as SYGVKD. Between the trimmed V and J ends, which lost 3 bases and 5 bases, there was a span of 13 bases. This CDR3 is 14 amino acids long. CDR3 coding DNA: TGTGCCATCAGTGAATGGTCAGAGTCTTATGGCTACACCTTC. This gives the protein CAISEWSESYGYTF.

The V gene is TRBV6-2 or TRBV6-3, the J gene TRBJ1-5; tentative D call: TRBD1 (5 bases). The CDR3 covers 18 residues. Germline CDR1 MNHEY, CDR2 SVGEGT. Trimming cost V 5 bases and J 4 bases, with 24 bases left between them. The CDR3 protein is CASSPGTDHGSLNQPQHF. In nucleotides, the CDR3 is TGTGCCAGCAGTCCCGGGACGGATCACGGCAGCCTTAATCAGCCCCAGCATTTT.

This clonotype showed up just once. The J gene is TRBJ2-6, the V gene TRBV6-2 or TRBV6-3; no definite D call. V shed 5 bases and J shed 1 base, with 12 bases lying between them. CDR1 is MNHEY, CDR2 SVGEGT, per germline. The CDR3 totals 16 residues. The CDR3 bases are TGTGCCAGCAGTCCGATCCGACCTTCTGGGGCCAACGTCCTGACTTTC. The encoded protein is CASSPIRPSGANVLTF.

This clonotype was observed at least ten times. As DNA, the CDR3 is TGTGCCAGCAGTCTTTATGAAGGGGGTAGCTCCTACGAGCAGTACTTC. It is translated as CASSLYEGGSSYEQYF. J is TRBJ2-7 and V is TRBV27; D is perhaps TRBD1 (6 bases). The CDR3 extends over 16 amino acids. The V end lost 5 bases, the J end lost 0 bases, and 17 bases lay between the germline ends. Germline assignment: CDR1 MNHEY and CDR2 SMNVEV (reference sequence).

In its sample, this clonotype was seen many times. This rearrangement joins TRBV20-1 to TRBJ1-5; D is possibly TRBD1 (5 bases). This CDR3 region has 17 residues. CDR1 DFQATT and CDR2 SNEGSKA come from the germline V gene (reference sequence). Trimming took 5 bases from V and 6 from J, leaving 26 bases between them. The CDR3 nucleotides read TGCAGTGCTCCGCGGACCGGATTAGGGGAACGGGGTCAGCCCCAGCATTTT. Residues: CSAPRTGLGERGQPQHF.

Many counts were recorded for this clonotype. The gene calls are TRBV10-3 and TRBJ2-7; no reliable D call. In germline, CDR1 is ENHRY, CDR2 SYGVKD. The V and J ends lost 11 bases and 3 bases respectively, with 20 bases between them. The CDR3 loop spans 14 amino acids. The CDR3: CASSSGSAYYEQYF. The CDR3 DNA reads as TGTGCCTCCTCCTCCGGGTCTGCTTACTACGAGCAGTACTTC.

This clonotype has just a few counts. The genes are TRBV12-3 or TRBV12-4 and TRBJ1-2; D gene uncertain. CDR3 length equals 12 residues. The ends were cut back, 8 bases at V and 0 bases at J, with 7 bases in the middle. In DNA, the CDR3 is TGTGCCAGCGCTACTTCTAACTATGGCTACACCTTC. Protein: CASATSNYGYTF.

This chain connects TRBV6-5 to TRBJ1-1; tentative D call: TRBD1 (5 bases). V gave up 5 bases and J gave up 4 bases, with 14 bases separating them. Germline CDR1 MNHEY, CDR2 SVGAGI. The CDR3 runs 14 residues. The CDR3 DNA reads TGTGCCAGCAGTAACCTAAGGGGTAGCACTGAAGCTTTCTTT. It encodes CASSNLRGSTEAFF.

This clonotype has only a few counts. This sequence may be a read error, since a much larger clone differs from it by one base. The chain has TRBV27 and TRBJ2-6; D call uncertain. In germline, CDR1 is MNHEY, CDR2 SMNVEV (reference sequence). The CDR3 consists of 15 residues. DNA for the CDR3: TGTGCCGGCAGCCTCGTAAGCTCTGGGGCCAACGTCCTGACTTTC. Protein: CAGSLVSSGANVLTF.

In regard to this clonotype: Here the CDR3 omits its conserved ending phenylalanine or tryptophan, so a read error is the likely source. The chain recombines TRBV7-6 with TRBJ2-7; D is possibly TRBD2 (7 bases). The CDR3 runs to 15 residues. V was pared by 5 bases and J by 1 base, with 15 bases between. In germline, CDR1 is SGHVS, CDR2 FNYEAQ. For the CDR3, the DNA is TGTGCCAGCAGCAAAGGGAGGGACAAGTCCTACGAGCAGTACTCC. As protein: CASSKGRDKSYEQYS.

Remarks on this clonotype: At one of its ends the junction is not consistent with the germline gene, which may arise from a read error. CDR3: CASSSWGLGSYDQYF. The CDR3 DNA reads as TGTGCCAGCAGTTCCTGGGGACTGGGATCCTACGATCAGTACTTC. The chain couples TRBV12-3 or TRBV12-4 to TRBJ2-7, with D possibly TRBD2 on 6 matching bases. This CDR3 comprises 15 residues.

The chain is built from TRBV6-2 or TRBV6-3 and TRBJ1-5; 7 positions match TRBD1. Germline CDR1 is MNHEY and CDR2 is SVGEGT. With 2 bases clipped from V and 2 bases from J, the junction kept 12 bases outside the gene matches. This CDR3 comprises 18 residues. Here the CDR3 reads CASSYLMTGFEGNQPQHF. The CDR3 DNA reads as TGTGCCAGCAGTTACCTAATGACAGGGTTTGAAGGCAATCAGCCCCAGCATTTT.

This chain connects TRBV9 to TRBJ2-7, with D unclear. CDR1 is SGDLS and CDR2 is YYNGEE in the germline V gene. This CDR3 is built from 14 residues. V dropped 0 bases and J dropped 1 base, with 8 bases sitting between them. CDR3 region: CASSVGSQSYEQYF. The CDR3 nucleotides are TGTGCCAGCAGCGTAGGGAGTCAGTCCTACGAGCAGTACTTC.

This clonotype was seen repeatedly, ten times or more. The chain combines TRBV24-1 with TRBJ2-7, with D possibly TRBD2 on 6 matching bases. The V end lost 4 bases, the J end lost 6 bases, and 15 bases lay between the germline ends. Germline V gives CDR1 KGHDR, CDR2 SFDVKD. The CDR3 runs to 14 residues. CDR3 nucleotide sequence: TGTGCCACCAGTGAGCGGGACGGATGGTTCGAGCAGTACTTC. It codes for CATSERDGWFEQYF.

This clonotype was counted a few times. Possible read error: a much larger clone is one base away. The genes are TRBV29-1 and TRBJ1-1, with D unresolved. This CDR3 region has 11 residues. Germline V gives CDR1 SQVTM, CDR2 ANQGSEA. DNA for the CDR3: TGCAGCGCCGATGTCGGTACTGAAGCTTGCTTT. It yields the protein CSADVGTEACF.

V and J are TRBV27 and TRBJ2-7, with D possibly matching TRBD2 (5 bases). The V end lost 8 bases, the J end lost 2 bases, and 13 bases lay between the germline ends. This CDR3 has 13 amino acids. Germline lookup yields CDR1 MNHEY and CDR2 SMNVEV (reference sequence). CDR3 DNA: TGTGCCAGCGCCGGACTGGAAACCTACGAGCAGTACTTC. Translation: CASAGLETYEQYF.

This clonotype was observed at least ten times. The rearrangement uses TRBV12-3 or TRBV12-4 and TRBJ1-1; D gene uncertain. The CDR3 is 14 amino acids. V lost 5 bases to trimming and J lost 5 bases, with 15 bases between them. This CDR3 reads CASSPWRERTEAFF. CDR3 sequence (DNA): TGTGCCAGCAGTCCTTGGAGGGAGAGAACTGAAGCTTTCTTT.

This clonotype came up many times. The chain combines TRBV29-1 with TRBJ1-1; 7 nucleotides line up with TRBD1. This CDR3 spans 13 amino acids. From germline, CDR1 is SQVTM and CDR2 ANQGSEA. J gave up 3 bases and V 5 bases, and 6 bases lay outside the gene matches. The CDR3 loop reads CSVNRGLDTEAFF. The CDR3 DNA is TGCAGCGTTAATAGGGGGCTGGACACTGAAGCTTTCTTT.